One T cell receptor beta chain is described in this entry. What this receptor recognizes is not known. No base quality information exists; no much larger clone differs at one position. The library relied on the immunoSEQ multiplex PCR assay. For the multiplex PCR, a mixture combining 60 forward primers for TCR Vbeta segments and 13 reverse primers for TCR Jbeta segments was used. The CDR3 region of rearranged TCR beta genes was amplified from genomic DNA by a multiplex PCR assay. The Illumina HiSeq System was used to sequence the amplified TCR beta libraries as 87-base-pair reads. As for how the authors treated the data: A later analysis counted about 80 million unique TCR beta chains across the 670 or so repertoires, and approximately 11 million of these chains were shared by at least two donors. A nearest-neighbor algorithm error-corrected the raw reads and collapsed the reads into unique sequences, merging closely related sequences to remove PCR and sequencing errors. CDR3 sequences were aligned to IMGT reference sequences to assign V, D and J gene segments. For a sequence to be retained, a match of at least six nucleotides was required to both a V gene segment and a J gene segment. A rearrangement was called productive if the CDR3 had no stop codons and remained in frame with V and J, and every other rearrangement was called non-productive. Following IMGT convention, CDR3 was defined as the stretch from the second conserved V-encoded cysteine up to the conserved J-encoded phenylalanine. Sequences without an unambiguous match to a single V gene segment were excluded from the earlier analysis of 450 to 750 of the donors. An earlier analysis of some 610 of the donors called V segments functional above 56.7% productive rearrangements and segregating when the between-donor standard deviation exceeded 5%. A statistical classification framework was developed to diagnose cytomegalovirus status using the catalog of TCR beta chain sequences. In a later analysis, V and J genes were assigned by comparing TCR nucleotide sequences against IMGT/GENE-DB human TR gene sequences. The TCRdist pipeline was used in a later analysis to assign CDR3 sequences and most-parsimonious VDJ recombination scenarios. In a later analysis, every TCR beta chain was defined by the combination of its CDR3 amino acid sequence and its V-gene family, and reads without a unique V-gene family were dropped. In a later analysis, fewer than 600 highly shared, low-generation-probability nucleotide sequences were removed to address suspected cross-contamination and a sequencing artifact. A later analysis calculated a clonal expansion index for each public chain from normalized within-repertoire ranks of inferred template counts. In a later analysis, generation probabilities were computed with a VDJ recombination model fitted to out-of-frame rearrangements, and the resulting probabilities were checked against IGoR. In a later analysis, TCR-TCR, TCR-HLA and TCR-CMV co-occurrence was scored with hypergeometric tests, and a repertoire-size bias correction was applied to TCR pairs. False discovery rates were estimated in a later analysis by permuting HLA or CMV assignments 20 times. In a later analysis, co-occurring TCRs were grouped using DBSCAN, and TCRdist sequence similarity was added for clustering within HLA-allele-positive subsets. For co-occurrence clustering, repertoires with fewer than 30,000 or more than 120,000 public chains were excluded, along with four to six repertoires with anomalous nucleotide sharing. Entries here come from immuneACCESS through TCRdb and include only in-frame sequences with V and J called. Some clones fail to appear in such tables; in the studies checked, an unresolved V gene covers under half of the shortfall, and the cause of the remainder is unknown. D and trimming come from the DNA, and the V and J calls and clone size come from that table. The sample includes fewer than 100,000 clones, with around three quarters observed a single time. The top ten hold approximately 2% of the sample.

The cohort consisted of 600 to 750 healthy bone marrow donors. At the time of sampling, every cohort member was nominally healthy, though immune exposures that went unrecorded were likely present. The donor tested CMV seronegative and was one of the 352 seronegative cohort members. Each donor provided a peripheral blood sample, and peripheral blood mononuclear cells were used for TCR beta sequencing. Genomic DNA extraction from the blood cell samples was performed with the Qiagen DNeasy Blood Extraction Kit. The sample originates from a study of cytomegalovirus exposure and HLA in healthy donors (dated by TCRdb to about 2017). Regarding the research as a whole: An earlier analysis of about 530 of the donors reported 276 Gb of sequence data and 117 million unique TCR beta sequences obtained from approximately 180 million T cells. An early release that covered roughly 600 HLA-typed donors contained 250 to 350 gigabases of sequencing data and tens of millions of unique TCR sequences. Of the approximately 400 genotyped donors, roughly 85% fell in the genetic ancestry cluster associated with self-reported Caucasian donors. The study aimed to test whether cataloging public T cell receptors could reveal signatures of past pathogen exposure. The study profiled the T cell repertoires of under 850 subjects by immunosequencing and related them to cytomegalovirus serostatus. Besides the first cohort of more than 650 subjects, a separate validation cohort made up of over 100 different subjects was used. The study combined high-throughput TCR immunosequencing, statistical association of individual TCRs with disease status, and machine learning to predict cytomegalovirus infection status. A later analysis re-examined previously published TCR beta repertoires from 500 to 700 donors and added high-resolution HLA genotyping to investigate patterns of TCR occurrence. In the later analysis, no new phenotypic data were used to find candidate immune exposures; instead, reliance was placed on TCR beta sequences and their occurrence across donors. An earlier analysis of around 540 of the donors applied high-throughput TCR beta sequencing to assess whether each TCR beta V gene segment acted as functional or pseudogenic. Donor age, sex, ethnicity and CMV serostatus were collected together with the repertoire data. A later genetic analysis took genome-wide SNP genotypes for about three fifths of the 666 donors and used that subset as a discovery cohort. All discovery cohort repertoires had been generated using a single sequencing platform. Class I and class II HLA loci were covered by the typing at four-digit resolution. The number of donors typed differed by locus, with roughly 620-630 for A, B, C, DRB1 and DQB1, roughly 520 for DQA1, 600 to 610 for DPA1, and 400 to 490 for DPB1. Five DR-DQ haplotypes were treated as single units for association and clustering because of strong linkage in the cohort. Across 398 genotyped donors of the cohort, an average of about 220,000 unique TCR beta nucleotide sequences per donor were sequenced, and approximately 19% of those sequences were non-productive. On the study overall, not on this receptor specifically: Specific HLA alleles were associated with 15,000 to 20,000 TCR beta sequences at a false discovery rate of 0.05 in a later analysis. Because HLA typing was unavailable for some donors at each locus, only the typed subset was used in association tests. The classifier was reported to diagnose cytomegalovirus status with high specificity and sensitivity in both the original and validation cohorts. Some IMGT-functional V segments, including TRBV6-2 and TRBV6-3, could not be told apart with the 87-base-pair reads, so those segments were excluded. Most TCR sequences were seen in very few donors, while some public TCRs were found in many individuals. When HLA alleles, especially DR and DQ, strongly co-occurred, attributing TCR associations to individual alleles was difficult. According to a later analysis, TCR association rates differed among HLA loci, with DRB1 alleles showing the most associated TCRs and HLA-C alleles showing the fewest. Presence/absence analyses assumed roughly uniform sequencing depth across donors, an assumption that may not hold. A later analysis found that HLA-associated TCR beta chains were more clonally expanded and had lower generation probabilities than equally common non-associated chains. According to a later genetic analysis, donors in an Asian-associated ancestry cluster had fewer N-insertions in productive TCRs than the approximately 610-donor mean. The authors suggested that the approach could potentially be generalized to other disease states and immunological phenotypes. Most CMV-associated TCR beta chains appeared to be HLA-restricted in a later analysis, and the HLA associations seemed to be driven largely by CMV exposure. A few of the identified cytomegalovirus-associated TCR beta chains were confirmed in vitro to be specific for cytomegalovirus antigens. Because counts were too low, roughly 17 rarely observed V segments, including chromosome 9 orphons, were left out of the earlier analysis of approximately 580 of the donors. Linkage disequilibrium might explain the correlated functional status among segregating V segments, but an unknown experimental factor could not be ruled out. The cohort was sequenced for TCR beta chains only, and without alpha or paired-chain data the features that could be detected were limited. According to a later analysis, parvovirus B19, influenza, CMV and Epstein-Barr virus appeared linked to several top co-occurrence clusters. A group of highly shared sequence variants was considered likely to be a technical artifact of the sequencing pipeline. A total of roughly 160 TCR beta chains were listed by the study as associated with cytomegalovirus. Immune exposure information for the cohort was limited to CMV serostatus. V-gene and J-gene trimming of TCR beta chains was associated with a missense DCLRE1C variant in a later genetic analysis, and the association was replicated in an independent cohort. A further reported finding was that TCR beta sequences accurately predicted the HLA-A and HLA-B alleles for most subjects in the first cohort. An earlier analysis of around 500 of the donors showed that most TCR beta V segments appeared in productive rearrangements either about 90% or about 30% of the time, which broadly matched IMGT annotations.

Spanning cysteine to phenylalanine, the CDR3 consists of 15 amino acids. Only CDR3 DNA remains: 45 bases, in frame from the first base. Relative to germline, V is 10 bases shorter and J is 0 bases shorter, with 16 bases between their ends. Per the germline V gene (reference sequence), LNHDA is the CDR1 and SQIVND is the CDR2. The sequence is built from TRBV19 and TRBJ1-5; the D gene identity is not certain. The clonotype comes from a middle-aged man in good health and CMV-seronegative. The specimen was PBMCs. The DNA is TGTGCCACTGGGAGTTTTCTGGGTAGCAATCAGCCCCAGCATTTT. Its product reads: CATGSFLGSNQPQHF.